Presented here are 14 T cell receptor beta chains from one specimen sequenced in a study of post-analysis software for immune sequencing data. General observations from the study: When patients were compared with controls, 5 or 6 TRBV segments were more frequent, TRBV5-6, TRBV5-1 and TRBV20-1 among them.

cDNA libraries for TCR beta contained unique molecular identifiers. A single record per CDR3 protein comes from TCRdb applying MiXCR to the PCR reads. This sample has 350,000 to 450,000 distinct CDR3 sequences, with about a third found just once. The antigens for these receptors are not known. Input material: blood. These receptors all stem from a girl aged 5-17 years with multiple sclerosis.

CDR3 DNA sequence: TGCAGTGCTAGACTTCCGGGACAGGGAACCCACGAGCAGTACTTC. Its protein is CSARLPGQGTHEQYF. V gene TRBV20-1 combines with J gene TRBJ2-7, with 9 bases that match TRBD1. The CDR3 has 15 amino acids. CDR1 is DFQATT, CDR2 SNEGSKA, per germline (reference sequence). Trimming at V came to 2 bases and at J to 5 bases, leaving 10 bases not matched to a gene.

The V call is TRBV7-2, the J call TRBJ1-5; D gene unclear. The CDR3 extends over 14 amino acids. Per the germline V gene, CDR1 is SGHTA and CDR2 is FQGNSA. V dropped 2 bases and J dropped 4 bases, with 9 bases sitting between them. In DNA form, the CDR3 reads TGTGCCAGCAGCTTAAACGGTCGGAATCAGCCCCAGCATTTT. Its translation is CASSLNGRNQPQHF. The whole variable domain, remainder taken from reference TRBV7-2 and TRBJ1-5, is GAGVSQSPSNKVTEKGKDVELRCDPISGHTALYWYRQSLGQGLEFLIYFQGNSAPDKSGLPSDRFSAERTGGSVSTLTIQRTQQEDSAVYLCASSLNGRNQPQHFGDGTRLSIL.

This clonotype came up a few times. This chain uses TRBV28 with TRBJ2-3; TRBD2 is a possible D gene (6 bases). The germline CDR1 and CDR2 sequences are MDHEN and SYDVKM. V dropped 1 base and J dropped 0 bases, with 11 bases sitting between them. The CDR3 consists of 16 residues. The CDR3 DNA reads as TGTGCCAGCAGTTTATCGCCGGGGACTAGCACAGATACGCAGTATTTT. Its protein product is CASSLSPGTSTDTQYF.

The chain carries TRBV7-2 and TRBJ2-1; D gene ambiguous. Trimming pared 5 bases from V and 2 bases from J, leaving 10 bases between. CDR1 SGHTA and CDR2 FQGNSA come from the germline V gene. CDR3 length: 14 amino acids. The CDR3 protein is CASSRSRAYNEQFF. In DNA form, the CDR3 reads TGTGCCAGCAGCCGCAGCAGAGCCTACAATGAGCAGTTCTTC.

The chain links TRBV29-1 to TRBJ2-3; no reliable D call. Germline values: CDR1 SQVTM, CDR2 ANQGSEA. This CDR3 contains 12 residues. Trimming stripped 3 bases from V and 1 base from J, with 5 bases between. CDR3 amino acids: CSVDPGTDTQYF. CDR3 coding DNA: TGCAGCGTTGATCCAGGCACAGATACGCAGTATTTT.

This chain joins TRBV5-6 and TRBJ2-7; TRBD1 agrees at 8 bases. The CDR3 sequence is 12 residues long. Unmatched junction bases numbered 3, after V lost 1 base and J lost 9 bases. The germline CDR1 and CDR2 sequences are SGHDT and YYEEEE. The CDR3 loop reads CASSLMGTGQYF. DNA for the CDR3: TGTGCCAGCAGCTTGATGGGGACAGGGCAGTACTTC.

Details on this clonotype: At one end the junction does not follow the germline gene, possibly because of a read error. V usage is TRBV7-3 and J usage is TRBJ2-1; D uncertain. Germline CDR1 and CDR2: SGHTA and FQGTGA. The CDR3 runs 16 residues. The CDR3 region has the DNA TGTGCCAGCAGTTTAATGGGCCAGACCTCCTACAATGAGCAGTTCTTC. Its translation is CASSLMGQTSYNEQFF.

Written as DNA, the CDR3 is TGTGCCAGCTCACCAGGCTTGGTATCGGCCGAGACCCAGTACTTC. Its protein is CASSPGLVSAETQYF. The chain has TRBV18 and TRBJ2-5; D is unclear. The CDR3 has 15 amino acids. Germline V gene lookup returns CDR1 KGHSH and CDR2 LQKENI. Deletions cut 2 bases from V and 5 bases from J, with 15 bases between. Looking up the rest from reference TRBV18 and TRBJ2-5 gives the full variable domain: NAGVMQNPRHLVRRRGQEARLRCSPMKGHSHVYWYRQLPEEGLKFMVYLQKENIIDESGMPKERFSAEFPKEGPSILRIQQVVRGDSAAYFCASSPGLVSAETQYFGPGTRLLVL.

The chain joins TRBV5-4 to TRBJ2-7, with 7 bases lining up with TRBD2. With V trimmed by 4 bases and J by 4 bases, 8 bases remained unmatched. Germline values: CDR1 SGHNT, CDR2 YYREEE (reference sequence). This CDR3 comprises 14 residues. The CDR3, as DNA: TGTGCCAGCAGCGCCGGGGGGAATGGGTACGAGCAGTACTTC. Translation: CASSAGGNGYEQYF.

The chain's CDR3 is CASSQRTGGLSNQPQHF. CDR3 sequence (DNA): TGTGCCAGCAGCCAACGGACAGGGGGCCTTAGCAATCAGCCCCAGCATTTT. V usage is TRBV4-2 and J usage is TRBJ1-5, with 11 positions matching TRBD1. There are 17 residues in the CDR3. The trim removed 2 bases at V and 0 bases at J, leaving 3 bases unmatched. From germline, CDR1 is LGHNA and CDR2 YNFKEQ.

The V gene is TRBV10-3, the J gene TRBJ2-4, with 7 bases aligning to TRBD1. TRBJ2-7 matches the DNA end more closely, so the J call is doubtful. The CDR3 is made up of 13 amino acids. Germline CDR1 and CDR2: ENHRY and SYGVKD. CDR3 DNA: TGTGCCATCGGGGGACGCCAGGGGGACGAGCAGTACTTC. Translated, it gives CAIGGRQGDEQYF.

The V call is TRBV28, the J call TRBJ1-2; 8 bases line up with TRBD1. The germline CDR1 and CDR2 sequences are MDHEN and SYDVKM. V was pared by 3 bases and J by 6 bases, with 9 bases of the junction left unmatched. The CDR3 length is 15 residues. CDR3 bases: TGTGCCAGCAGTTTTTTCCCGACAGGGGCGGATGGCTACACCTTC. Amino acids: CASSFFPTGADGYTF.

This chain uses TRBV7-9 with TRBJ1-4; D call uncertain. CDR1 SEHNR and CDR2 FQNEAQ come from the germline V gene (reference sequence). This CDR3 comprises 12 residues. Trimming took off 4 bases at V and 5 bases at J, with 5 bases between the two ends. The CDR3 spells CASSSPNEKLFF. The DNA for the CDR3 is TGTGCCAGCAGCTCCCCCAATGAAAAACTGTTTTTT. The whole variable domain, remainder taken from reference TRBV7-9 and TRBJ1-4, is DTGVSQNPRHKITKRGQNVTFRCDPISEHNRLYWYRQTLGQGPEFLTYFQNEAQLEKSRLLSDRFSAERPKGSFSTLEIQRTEQGDSAMYLCASSSPNEKLFFGSGTQLSVL.

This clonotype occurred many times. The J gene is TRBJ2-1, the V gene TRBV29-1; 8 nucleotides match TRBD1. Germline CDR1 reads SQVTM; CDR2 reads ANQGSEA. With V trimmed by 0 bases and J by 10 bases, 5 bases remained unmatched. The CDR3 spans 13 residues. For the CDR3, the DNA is TGCAGCGTTGAAGATGACAGGGGAAGGGAGCAGTTCTTC. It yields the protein CSVEDDRGREQFF.